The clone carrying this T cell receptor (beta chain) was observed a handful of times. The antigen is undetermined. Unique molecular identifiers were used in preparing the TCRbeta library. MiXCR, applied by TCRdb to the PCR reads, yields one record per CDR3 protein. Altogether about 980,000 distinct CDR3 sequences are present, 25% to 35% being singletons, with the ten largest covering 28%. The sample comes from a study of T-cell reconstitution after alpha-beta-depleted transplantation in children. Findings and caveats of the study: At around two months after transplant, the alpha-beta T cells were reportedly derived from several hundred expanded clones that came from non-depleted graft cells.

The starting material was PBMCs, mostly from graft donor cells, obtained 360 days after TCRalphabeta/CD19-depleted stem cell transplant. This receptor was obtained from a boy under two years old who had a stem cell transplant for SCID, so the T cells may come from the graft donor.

CDR3 region: CASSPRPSRPLTDTQYF. The CDR3, as DNA: TGTGCCAGCAGCCCCAGGCCTAGCCGGCCCCTCACAGATACGCAGTATTTT. The chain combines TRBV4-2 with TRBJ2-3, with D possibly being TRBD2 (5 bases). The V gene lost 4 bases and the J gene lost 2 bases, with 19 bases spanning the gap. From germline, CDR1 is LGHNA and CDR2 YNFKEQ. The CDR3 spans 17 residues.